This T cell receptor (beta chain) was observed in a study of identical twins (dated by TCRdb to between 2015 and 2016). In terms of the full investigation: To test whether fetal clonotypes persist, this study deep-sequenced TCR alpha and beta repertoires from monozygotic twins, from unrelated adults of various ages, and from cord blood. To rule out contamination, the twin experiments were replicated at different times with different library preparation protocols. What the study reported, not specific to this receptor: Zero-insertion analyses could be partly confounded by invariant T cells such as MAIT and iNKT, though diverse VJ usage argued against such confounding for most clonotypes. Fewer insertions were carried by abundant cord blood beta clonotypes, a similar but weaker trend appeared in young adult naive repertoires, and no such trend appeared in memory repertoires. Recombination models systematically underestimated out-of-frame TCR alpha sharing in monozygotic twins but agreed with sharing between unrelated individuals. Out-of-frame TCR alpha sequences shared between twins showed an excess of low generation-probability sequences compared with coincidental sharing between unrelated individuals. Because the same donors could not be followed over many years, the conclusions depended on cross-sectional statistical analysis. In beta out-of-frame sequences, excess twin sharing was weaker, because having fewer shared sequences lowered the signal-to-noise ratio.

There are a few counts of this clonotype. Its cognate antigen has yet to be identified. Nothing much larger sits one base from this clone, and base qualities are not available. Taken from cysteine to phenylalanine, the CDR3 has 15 residues. Left in the record is the CDR3 DNA by itself, 45 bases read in frame from the first base. CDR1 and CDR2 were assigned from the germline V gene as MNHEY and SVGAGI. V loses 3 bases, J loses 1 base, and the germline ends lie 11 bases apart. Only healthy Caucasian donors were included. The twin cohort consisted of three pairs of female monozygotic twins, all aged roughly 18 to 29 years. Positive isolation kits from Invitrogen were used to isolate the CD4+ and CD8+ T cell populations. Library creation used 5' RACE. For sequencing, an Illumina HiSeq 2000 was employed. A universal primer binding site was introduced by template switching, and a unique molecular identifier was present in the final cDNA, enabling accurate counting of TCR cDNA molecules. First-strand cDNA for TCR alpha and beta chains was synthesized from specific primers in the conserved constant-segment region. To control for contamination, each cDNA library was double barcoded with a SMART-Mk sample barcode plus Illumina barcodes. TruSeq adapter sequences and Illumina sample barcodes were added in two successive PCR steps. The Illumina HiSeq platform was used with custom primers to sequence TCR alpha and beta cDNA libraries. Per the source publication's procedure: MiGEC was used to process raw reads and extract unique molecular identifiers, and MiXCR was used to find CDR3 positions. Recombination models were inferred per individual with the repgenHMM and IGoR tools using an EM algorithm. Shared clonotype analysis was performed with the tcR package in R, normalizing sharing by the product of cloneset sizes. Out-of-frame nonproductive sequences were analyzed to study raw recombination free of thymic and clonal selection effects. Using fastp at Q25 and MiXCR, TCRdb reprocessed the public reads and kept productive beta chains. When rows share a CDR3 protein, they turn into one entry using the most common DNA and genes. TCRdb's processing, not the study's, gives the V and J calls here. Within this sample are fewer than 500,000 distinct CDR3 sequences, with less than 25% of them counted one time only. The top ten clonotypes cover about 2.9% of the sample.

These data also formed part of another study, on T cells expressing NK-cell markers. The second study reports: Three sorted T-cell subsets (CD3+CD56+NKG2C+, CD3+CD56+NKG2C- and CD3+CD56-NKG2C+) from 8 or 9 donors had their TCR beta-chain repertoires profiled. Among the eight sequenced donors, only one was HCMV-seronegative, while the other seven were HCMV-seropositive. To restrict sorting to alphabetaTCR-expressing T cells, an anti-gammadeltaTCR antibody was added in several experiments. In five to seven donors, the dominant CD3+CD56+NKG2C+ clonotypes were among the top 10 CD8+ clonotypes and accounted for about 1.0-7.5% of CD8+ T cells. Those dominant clonotypes were again the most abundant among CD3+CD56-NKG2C+ cells in a handful of donors, at roughly 25-65%. Whether the expanded NKG2C-expressing T cell clones were specific for HCMV antigens remained unclear. Randomly selected healthy volunteers, three men and five women, were used as the eight sequenced donors. HCMV-specific IgG was detected in serum with a commercial ELISA kit to determine HCMV serostatus. MIGEC was used to demultiplex reads and group reads by UMI, and MiTCR was used to assemble and quantify clonotypes. To remove erroneous sequences, TCR cDNA sequences were retained only when supported by two or more reads. The tcR package was used for downstream repertoire analysis, and clonotypes were matched across fractions by CDR3 nucleotide sequence plus V segment. VDJmatch was used to annotate antigen specificity against VDJdb, with one amino acid substitution in CDR3 allowed.

The V and J segments used are TRBV6-5 and TRBJ2-3, with the D gene possibly TRBD1 or TRBD2, each one fitting 5 bases. Sequencing was performed on CD4+ T cells sorted from blood. The source of this sequence is a woman younger than 35 in good health. CDR3 reads: CASSYSTGRTDTQYF. The base sequence is TGTGCCAGCAGTTATTCGACGGGACGCACAGATACGCAGTATTTT.